These 10 T cell receptor beta chains originate from one sample sequenced in a study of post-analysis software for immune sequencing data. Findings of the study overall: Elevated frequency relative to controls characterized several TRBV segments in patients, TRBV5-6, TRBV5-1 and TRBV20-1 among them.

Their cognate antigens are unknown. TCR beta cDNA libraries included unique molecular identifiers. TCRdb re-called the PCR reads with MiXCR, one entry per CDR3 protein. The sample has about 820,000 distinct CDR3 sequences; roughly 50% are singletons. The sequenced material came from blood. Receptor source: a girl between 10 and 17 years old with multiple sclerosis.

This clonotype was observed a few times. V and J are TRBV10-3 and TRBJ2-5; D is unclear. The CDR3 consists of 13 residues. Trimming shortened V by 2 bases and J by 2 bases, and 6 bases separated the two germline ends. The germline CDR1 and CDR2 sequences are ENHRY and SYGVKD. CDR3: CAISELLQETQYF. The CDR3 bases are TGTGCCATCAGTGAGCTCTTGCAAGAGACCCAGTACTTC.

The genes are TRBV7-2 and TRBJ1-1, with D uncertain. Per germline, CDR1 SGHTA and CDR2 FQGNSA. V shed 1 base and J shed 1 base, with 10 bases lying between them. The CDR3 has 15 amino acids. The CDR3 protein is CASSLVSKKNTEAFF. CDR3 bases: TGTGCCAGCAGCTTAGTTTCCAAAAAGAACACTGAAGCTTTCTTT.

The J gene is TRBJ1-2, the V gene TRBV5-1; D is perhaps TRBD1 (5 bases). Trimming left V 4 bases short and J 2 bases short, with 12 bases between. The germline gives CDR1 SGHRS, CDR2 YFSETQ. This CDR3 contains 14 residues. Written as DNA, the CDR3 is TGCGCCAGCAGCCTCTGGACAACCAACTATGGCTACACCTTC. As protein: CASSLWTTNYGYTF.

This clonotype has just a few counts. CDR3 protein: CASSEGPYQETQYF. The CDR3 region has the DNA TGTGCCAGCAGTGAGGGGCCGTACCAAGAGACCCAGTACTTC. The chain links TRBV2 to TRBJ2-5; D is perhaps TRBD1 (5 bases). The CDR3 runs to 14 residues. V lost 3 bases and J lost 0, with 8 bases in between. Germline lookup yields CDR1 SNHLY and CDR2 FYNNEI.

There are a few counts of this clonotype. This chain links TRBV7-3 with TRBJ2-7; 9 nucleotides align to TRBD1. Trimming cost V 4 bases and J 5 bases; bases outside gene matches: 3. The CDR3 extends over 13 amino acids. Germline V gene sequence: CDR1 SGHTA, CDR2 FQGTGA. CDR3 amino acids: CASSSGQGHEQYF. Written as DNA, the CDR3 is TGTGCCAGCAGCTCCGGACAGGGGCACGAGCAGTACTTC. Full variable domain (rest looked up from reference TRBV7-3 and TRBJ2-7): GAGVSQTPSNKVTEKGKYVELRCDPISGHTALYWYRQSLGQGPEFLIYFQGTGAADDSGLPNDRFFAVRPEGSVSTLKIQRTERGDSAVYLCASSSGQGHEQYFGPGTRLTVT.

The chain combines TRBV20-1 with TRBJ2-5; 11 nucleotides agree with TRBD2. The CDR3 sequence is 16 residues long. J gave up 5 bases and V 0 bases, and 8 bases lay outside the gene matches. Germline V gene sequence: CDR1 DFQATT, CDR2 SNEGSKA (reference sequence). Written as DNA, the CDR3 is TGCAGTGCTAGAGATCCGGCTAGCGGGAGGTGGGAGACCCAGTACTTC. It specifies CSARDPASGRWETQYF.

CDR3 sequence reads: CSATGTGQETQYF. The CDR3 DNA reads as TGCAGTGCTACTGGGACAGGCCAAGAGACCCAGTACTTC. The V gene is TRBV20-1, the J gene TRBJ2-5; TRBD1 matches at 8 bases. With V trimmed by 4 bases and J by 1 base, 2 bases remained unmatched. The CDR3 is 13 residues long. Germline CDR1 is DFQATT and CDR2 is SNEGSKA (reference sequence).

The chain joins TRBV29-1 to TRBJ1-2; 7 nucleotides agree with TRBD1. The ends lost 4 bases at V and 2 bases at J; junction bases unmatched: 4. The length of the CDR3 is 13 residues. CDR1 is SQVTM, CDR2 ANQGSEA, per germline. This chain's CDR3 is CSVGRDRNYGYTF. The CDR3 DNA follows: TGCAGCGTTGGGCGGGACAGAAACTATGGCTACACCTTC.

V usage is TRBV3-1 and J usage is TRBJ2-1; 14 positions agree with TRBD2. Germline lookup yields CDR1 LGHDT and CDR2 YNNKEL (reference sequence). The length of the CDR3 is 19 residues. Germline trimming cut 7 bases from V and 6 bases from J; bases unmatched to any gene: 17. This CDR3 reads CASTGTRLAGGPSVNEQFF. The CDR3 DNA reads as TGTGCCAGCACAGGTACCAGACTAGCGGGAGGGCCGAGTGTCAATGAGCAGTTCTTC.

J is TRBJ2-7 and V is TRBV20-1; 12 positions agree with TRBD2. J gave up 6 bases and V 3 bases, and 9 bases lay outside the gene matches. This CDR3 has 15 amino acids. Per the germline V gene, CDR1 is DFQATT and CDR2 is SNEGSKA (reference sequence). In DNA, the CDR3 is TGCAGTGCTAGTCCCCCACTAGCGGGAGGAGGCGAGCAGTACTTC. This sequence encodes CSASPPLAGGGEQYF.